This T cell receptor beta chain was observed in a study of cytomegalovirus exposure and HLA in healthy donors. Study overall: Around 80 million unique TCRs from HLA-typed donors were held in an early data release.

Broader study findings: Among the CMV-associated chains, a few were confirmed in vitro as specific for CMV antigens.

The CDR3 extends over 13 amino acids. Trimming removed 7 bases from V and 2 bases from J; junction bases left unmatched: 4. Germline V gene data show CDR1 as MNHNS and CDR2 as SASEGT. Researchers ran the PCR with 60 Vbeta and 13 Jbeta primers. Clones were sequenced by immunoSEQ multiplex PCR, and TCRdb holds only the in-frame ones, with some missing. This sample has more than 200,000 clones, with around 64% found just once. In nominal health when sampled, donors likely had unrecorded immune exposures nonetheless. A remark on this clone: Its cognate antigen is unknown.

The sample taken for sequencing was PBMCs. The chain carries TRBV6-1 and TRBJ1-1; 7 bases are a match to TRBD1. The TCR sequence derives from a man between 35 and 55 years old in good health and CMV-seropositive. The CDR3 protein is CASKNRGNTEAFF. The DNA for the CDR3 is TGTGCCAGCAAGAACAGGGGAAACACTGAAGCTTTCTTT.